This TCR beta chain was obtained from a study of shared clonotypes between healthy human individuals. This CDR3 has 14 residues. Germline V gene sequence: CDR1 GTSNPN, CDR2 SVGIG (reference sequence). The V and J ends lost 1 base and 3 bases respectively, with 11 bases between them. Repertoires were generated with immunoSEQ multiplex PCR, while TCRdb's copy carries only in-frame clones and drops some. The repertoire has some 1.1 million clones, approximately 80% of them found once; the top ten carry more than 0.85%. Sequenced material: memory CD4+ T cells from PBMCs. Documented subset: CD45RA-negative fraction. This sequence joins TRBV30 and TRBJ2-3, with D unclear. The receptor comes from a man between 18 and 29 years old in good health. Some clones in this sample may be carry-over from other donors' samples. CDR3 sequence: CAWSARRPTDTQYF. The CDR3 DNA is TGTGCCTGGAGTGCTCGCCGACCGACAGATACGCAGTATTTT.